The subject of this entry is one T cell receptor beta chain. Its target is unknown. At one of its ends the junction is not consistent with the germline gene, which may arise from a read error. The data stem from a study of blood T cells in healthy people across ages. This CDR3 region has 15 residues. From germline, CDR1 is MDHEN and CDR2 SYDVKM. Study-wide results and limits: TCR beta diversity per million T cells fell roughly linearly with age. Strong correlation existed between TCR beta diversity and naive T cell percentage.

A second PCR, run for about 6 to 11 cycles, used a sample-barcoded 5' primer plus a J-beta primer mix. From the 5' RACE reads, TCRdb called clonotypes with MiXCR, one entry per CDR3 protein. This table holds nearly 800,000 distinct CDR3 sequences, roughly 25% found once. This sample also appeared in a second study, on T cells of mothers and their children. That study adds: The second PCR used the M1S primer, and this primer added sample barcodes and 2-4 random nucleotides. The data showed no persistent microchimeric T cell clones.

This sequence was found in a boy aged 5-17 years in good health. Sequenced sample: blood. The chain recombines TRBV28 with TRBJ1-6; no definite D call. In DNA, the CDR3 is TGTGTCAGCAGCTCCCTGGACCGAAATAATTCACCCCTCCACTTT. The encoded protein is CVSSSLDRNNSPLHF.